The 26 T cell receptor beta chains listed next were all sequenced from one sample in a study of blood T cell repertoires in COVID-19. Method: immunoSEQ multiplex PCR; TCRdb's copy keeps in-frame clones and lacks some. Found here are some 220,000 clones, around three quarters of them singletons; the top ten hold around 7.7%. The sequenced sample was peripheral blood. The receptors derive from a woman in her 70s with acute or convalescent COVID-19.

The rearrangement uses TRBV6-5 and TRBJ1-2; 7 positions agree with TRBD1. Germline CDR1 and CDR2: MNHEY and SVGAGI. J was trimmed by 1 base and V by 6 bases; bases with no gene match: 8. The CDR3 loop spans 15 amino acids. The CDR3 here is CASRLSRDSNYGYTF. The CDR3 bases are TGTGCCAGCAGATTATCCCGGGACAGTAACTATGGCTACACCTTC.

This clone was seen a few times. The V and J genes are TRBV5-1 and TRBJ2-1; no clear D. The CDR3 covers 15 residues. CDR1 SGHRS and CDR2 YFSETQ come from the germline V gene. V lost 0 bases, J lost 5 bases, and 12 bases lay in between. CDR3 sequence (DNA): TGCGCCAGCAGCTTGGGCGAGAAAAAAAACAATGAGCAGTTCTTC. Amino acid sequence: CASSLGEKKNNEQFF.

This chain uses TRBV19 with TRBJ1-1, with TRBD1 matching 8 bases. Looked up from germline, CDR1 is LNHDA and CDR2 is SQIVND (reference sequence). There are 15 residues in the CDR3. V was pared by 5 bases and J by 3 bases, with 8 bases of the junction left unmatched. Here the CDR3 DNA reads TGTGCCAGTAGTGTAACAGGGGGTGGGGACACTGAAGCTTTCTTT. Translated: CASSVTGGGDTEAFF. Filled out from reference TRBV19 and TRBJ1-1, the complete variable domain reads DGGITQSPKYLFRKEGQNVTLSCEQNLNHDAMYWYRQDPGQGLRLIYYSQIVNDFQKGDIAEGYSVSREKKESFPLTVTSAQKNPTAFYLCASSVTGGGDTEAFFGQGTRLTVV.

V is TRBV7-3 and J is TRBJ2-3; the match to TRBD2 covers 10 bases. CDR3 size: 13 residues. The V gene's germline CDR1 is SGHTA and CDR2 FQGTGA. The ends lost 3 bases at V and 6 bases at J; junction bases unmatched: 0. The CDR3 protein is CASSFSGGDTQYF. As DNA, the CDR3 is TGTGCCAGCAGCTTTAGCGGGGGGGATACGCAGTATTTT.

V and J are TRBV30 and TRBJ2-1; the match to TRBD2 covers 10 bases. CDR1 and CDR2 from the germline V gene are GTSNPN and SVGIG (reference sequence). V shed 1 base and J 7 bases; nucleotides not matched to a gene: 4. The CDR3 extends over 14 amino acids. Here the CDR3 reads CAWSGSGGANEQFF. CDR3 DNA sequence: TGTGCCTGGAGTGGCAGCGGGGGGGCTAATGAGCAGTTCTTC.

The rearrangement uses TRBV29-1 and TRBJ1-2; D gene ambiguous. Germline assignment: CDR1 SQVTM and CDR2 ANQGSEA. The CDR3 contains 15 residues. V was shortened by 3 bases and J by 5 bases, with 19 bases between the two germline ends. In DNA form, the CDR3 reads TGCAGCGTTGATGGGAGTGAGGGCGCAGTTTATGGCTACACCTTC. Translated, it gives CSVDGSEGAVYGYTF.

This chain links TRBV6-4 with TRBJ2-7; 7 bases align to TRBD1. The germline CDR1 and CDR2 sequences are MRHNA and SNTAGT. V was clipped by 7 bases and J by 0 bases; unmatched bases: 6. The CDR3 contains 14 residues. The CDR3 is CASKLDRSSYEQYF. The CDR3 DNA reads TGTGCCAGCAAACTGGACAGGAGCTCCTACGAGCAGTACTTC.

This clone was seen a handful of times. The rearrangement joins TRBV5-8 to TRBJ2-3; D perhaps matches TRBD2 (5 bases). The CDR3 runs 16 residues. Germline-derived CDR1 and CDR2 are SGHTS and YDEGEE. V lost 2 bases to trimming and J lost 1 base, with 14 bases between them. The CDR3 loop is CASSFQAAAGTDTQYF. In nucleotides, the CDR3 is TGTGCCAGCAGCTTTCAAGCGGCTGCCGGCACAGATACGCAGTATTTT.

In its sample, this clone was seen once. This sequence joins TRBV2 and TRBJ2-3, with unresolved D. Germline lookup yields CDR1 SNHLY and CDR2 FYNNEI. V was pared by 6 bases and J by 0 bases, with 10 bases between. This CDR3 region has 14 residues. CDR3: CASRYRVSTDTQYF. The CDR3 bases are TGTGCCAGCAGGTATAGAGTAAGCACAGATACGCAGTATTTT.

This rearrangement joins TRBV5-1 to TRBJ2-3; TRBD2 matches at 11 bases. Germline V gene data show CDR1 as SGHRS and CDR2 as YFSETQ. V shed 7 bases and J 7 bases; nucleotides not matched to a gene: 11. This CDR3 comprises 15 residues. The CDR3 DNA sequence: TGCGCCAGCTCCGAGGGTAGCGGGGGGGCAAATACGCAGTATTTT. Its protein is CASSEGSGGANTQYF.

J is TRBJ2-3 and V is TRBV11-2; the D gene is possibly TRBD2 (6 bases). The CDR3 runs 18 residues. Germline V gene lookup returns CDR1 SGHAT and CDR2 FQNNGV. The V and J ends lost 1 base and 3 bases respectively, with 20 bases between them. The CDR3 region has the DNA TGTGCCAGCAGCTTAGGCCCCCGCCTGGGGAGGAGGACAGATACGCAGTATTTT. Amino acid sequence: CASSLGPRLGRRTDTQYF.

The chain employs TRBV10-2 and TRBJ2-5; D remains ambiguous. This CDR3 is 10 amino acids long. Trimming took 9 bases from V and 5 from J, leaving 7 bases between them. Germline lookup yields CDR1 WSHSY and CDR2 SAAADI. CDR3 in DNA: TGCGCCAGGGTGAGCGAGACCCAGTACTTC. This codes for CARVSETQYF.

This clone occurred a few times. CDR3 sequence reads: CASRPLSYEQYF. The DNA for the CDR3 is TGTGCCAGCCGTCCTCTGTCCTACGAGCAGTACTTC. The rearrangement joins TRBV6-4 to TRBJ2-7; no clear D gene. Germline V gene sequence: CDR1 MRHNA, CDR2 SNTAGT. CDR3 size: 12 residues. The V end was cut by 8 bases, the J end by 1 base, with 9 bases between.

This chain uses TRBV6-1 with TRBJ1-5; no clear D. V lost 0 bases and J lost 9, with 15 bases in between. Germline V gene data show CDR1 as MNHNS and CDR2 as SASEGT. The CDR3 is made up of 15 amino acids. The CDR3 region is CASSEANGSLRPQHF. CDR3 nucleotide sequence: TGTGCCAGCAGTGAAGCTAACGGGAGCCTAAGGCCCCAGCATTTT.

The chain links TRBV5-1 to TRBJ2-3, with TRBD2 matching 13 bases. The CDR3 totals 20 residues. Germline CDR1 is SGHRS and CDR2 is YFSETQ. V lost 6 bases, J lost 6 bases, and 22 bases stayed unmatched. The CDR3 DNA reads TGCGCCAGCACCACTTTAGCCCCCCGACGACTAGCGGGGGGACGGGATACGCAGTATTTT. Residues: CASTTLAPRRLAGGRDTQYF.

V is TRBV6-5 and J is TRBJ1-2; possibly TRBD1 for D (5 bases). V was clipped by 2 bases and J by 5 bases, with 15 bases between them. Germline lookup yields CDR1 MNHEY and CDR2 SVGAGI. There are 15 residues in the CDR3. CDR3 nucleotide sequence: TGTGCCAGCAGTTACCAGGGATCCTTAGGGTATGGCTACACCTTC. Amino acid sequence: CASSYQGSLGYGYTF.

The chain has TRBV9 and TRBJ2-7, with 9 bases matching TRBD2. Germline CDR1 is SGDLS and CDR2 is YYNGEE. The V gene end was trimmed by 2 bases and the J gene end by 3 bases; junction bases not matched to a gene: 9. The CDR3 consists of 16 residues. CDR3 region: CASSVKVAGVHYEQYF. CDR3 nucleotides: TGTGCCAGCAGCGTGAAAGTAGCGGGGGTGCACTACGAGCAGTACTTC. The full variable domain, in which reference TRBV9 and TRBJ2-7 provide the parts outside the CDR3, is DSGVTQTPKHLITATGQRVTLRCSPRSGDLSVYWYQQSLDQGLQFLIQYYNGEERAKGNILERFSAQQFPDLHSELNLSSLELGDSALYFCASSVKVAGVHYEQYFGPGTRLTVT.

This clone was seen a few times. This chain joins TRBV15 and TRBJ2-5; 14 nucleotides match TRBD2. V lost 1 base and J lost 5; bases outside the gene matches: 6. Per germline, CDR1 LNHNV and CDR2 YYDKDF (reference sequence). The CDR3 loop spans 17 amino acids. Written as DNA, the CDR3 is TGTGCCACCAGCAGAGGGAGGGGACTAGCGGGGGAGGAGACCCAGTACTTC. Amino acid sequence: CATSRGRGLAGEETQYF.

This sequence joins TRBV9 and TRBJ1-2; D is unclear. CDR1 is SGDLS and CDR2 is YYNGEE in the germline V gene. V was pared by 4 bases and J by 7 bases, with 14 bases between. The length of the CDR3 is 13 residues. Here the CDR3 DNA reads TGTGCCAGCAGCCCAGAGGTACGAGGTGGCTACACCTTC. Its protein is CASSPEVRGGYTF.

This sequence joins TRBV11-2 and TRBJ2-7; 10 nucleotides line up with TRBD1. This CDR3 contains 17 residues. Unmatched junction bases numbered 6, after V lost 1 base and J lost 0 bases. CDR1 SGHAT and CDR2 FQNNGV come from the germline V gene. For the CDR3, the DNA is TGTGCCAGCAGCTTAGTGACAGGGGGCCCCAGCTCCTACGAGCAGTACTTC. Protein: CASSLVTGGPSSYEQYF.

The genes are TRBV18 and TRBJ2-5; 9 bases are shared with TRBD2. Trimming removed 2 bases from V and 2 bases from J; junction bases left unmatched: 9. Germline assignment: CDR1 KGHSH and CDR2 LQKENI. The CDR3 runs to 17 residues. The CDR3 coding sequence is TGTGCCAGCTCACCAAGGGCTAGCGGGGATGGGCAAGAGACCCAGTACTTC. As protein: CASSPRASGDGQETQYF. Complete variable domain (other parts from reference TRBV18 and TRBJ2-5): NAGVMQNPRHLVRRRGQEARLRCSPMKGHSHVYWYRQLPEEGLKFMVYLQKENIIDESGMPKERFSAEFPKEGPSILRIQQVVRGDSAAYFCASSPRASGDGQETQYFGPGTRLLVL.

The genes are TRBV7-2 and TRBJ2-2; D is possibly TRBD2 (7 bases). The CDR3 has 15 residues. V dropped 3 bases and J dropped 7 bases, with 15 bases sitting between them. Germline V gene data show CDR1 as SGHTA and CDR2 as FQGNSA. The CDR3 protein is CASSFVGGPSGELFF. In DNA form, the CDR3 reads TGTGCCAGCAGCTTCGTGGGGGGGCCTAGCGGGGAGCTGTTTTTT.

The CDR3 reads CAWSVVVGSGGYTF. DNA for the CDR3: TGTGCCTGGAGTGTAGTAGTGGGAAGCGGGGGCTACACCTTC. V gene TRBV30 combines with J gene TRBJ1-2, with no clear D. The CDR3 consists of 14 residues. The V and J ends lost 0 bases and 8 bases respectively, with 16 bases between them. Germline V gene sequence: CDR1 GTSNPN, CDR2 SVGIG (reference sequence).

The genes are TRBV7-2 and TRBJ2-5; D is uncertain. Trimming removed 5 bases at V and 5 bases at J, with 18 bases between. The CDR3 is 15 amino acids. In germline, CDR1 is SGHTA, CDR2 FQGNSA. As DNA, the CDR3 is TGTGCCAGCAGCCCGAGGTCCGGCAGTCGGGAGACCCAGTACTTC. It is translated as CASSPRSGSRETQYF.

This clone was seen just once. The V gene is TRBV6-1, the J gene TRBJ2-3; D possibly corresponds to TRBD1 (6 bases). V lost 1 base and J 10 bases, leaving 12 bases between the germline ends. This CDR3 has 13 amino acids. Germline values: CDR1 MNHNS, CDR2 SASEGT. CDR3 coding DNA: TGTGCCAGCAGTGAAGTGGGGGCCGTCGCGCAGTATTTT. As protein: CASSEVGAVAQYF.

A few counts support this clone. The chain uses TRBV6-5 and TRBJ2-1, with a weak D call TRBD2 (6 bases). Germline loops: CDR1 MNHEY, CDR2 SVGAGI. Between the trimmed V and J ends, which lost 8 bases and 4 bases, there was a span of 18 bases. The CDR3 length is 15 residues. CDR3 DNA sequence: TGTGCCAGCCAACTTTCCCGGGACTTTTACAATGAGCAGTTCTTC. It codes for CASQLSRDFYNEQFF.